These T cell receptor beta chains were read from a single sample in a study of T cell repertoires in cytomegalovirus infection. TCRdb reprocessed the reads with MiXCR, giving one entry per CDR3 protein. The top ten hold around 50% of the sample, which has some 150,000 distinct CDR3 sequences, over 25% seen once. These receptors have no identified antigens. The sequenced sample was CD8+ T cells from cultured PBMCs, obtained from culture after CMV antigen stimulation. These receptors all come from a human donor in good health (CMV status not recorded). Some clones in this sample may be carry-over from other donors' samples. Both conserved end residues are part of each CDR3. Each record gives: V gene, J gene, CDR3 protein.

>TRBV9|TRBJ2-1
CASAGGSGYNEQFF
>TRBV6-5|TRBJ1-2
CASVGTGFNRGYTF
>TRBV12-3/TRBV12-4|TRBJ1-2
CASRSINYGYTF
>TRBV7-2|TRBJ2-6
CASSLDGQGAAGANVLTF
>TRBV2|TRBJ2-3
CASSVHRGGFTDTQYF
>TRBV28|TRBJ2-2
CASSLNLDREDTGELFF
>TRBV7-6|TRBJ2-7
CASSLAGDSPYEQYF
>TRBV12-3/TRBV12-4|TRBJ2-2
CASTAPRQGNTGELFF
>TRBV12-3/TRBV12-4|TRBJ1-5
CASSSDRVNQPQHF
>TRBV29-1|TRBJ2-2
CSVGFSRANTGELFF
>TRBV28|TRBJ2-1
CASSFRRVPYNEQFF
>TRBV7-8|TRBJ2-7
CASSWGIGYEQYF
>TRBV28|TRBJ2-4
CASSSRWADHIQYF
>TRBV20-1|TRBJ2-7
CSARVRLHYEQYF